This paragraph reports one T cell receptor beta chain. The antigen is undetermined. The V and J ends lost 5 bases and 5 bases, in that order; junction bases with no gene match: 8. This CDR3 region has 14 residues. Germline CDR1 SGHNT, CDR2 YENEEA. These data originate in a study of T cell responses to AZD1222 COVID-19 vaccine. Study-level background: The study pooled second doses at about 4 or about 12 weeks.

Study conclusions and caveats: Donors were chiefly white British, with a greater number of females, and clonal diversity was perhaps underestimated. Targets within unmutated variant regions were reportedly found for nearly half of spike-specific TCRs.

Method: immunoSEQ multiplex PCR; TCRdb's copy keeps in-frame clones and lacks some. The sample comprises 100,000 to 150,000 clones, around nine tenths of which are singletons, and around 6% rests with the top ten. Sequenced material: peripheral blood, taken on day 0 of AZD1222 vaccination. The chain employs TRBV11-3 and TRBJ1-1; TRBD1 matches 7 bases. The TCR originated in an adult in good health. The CDR3 sequence is CASSPVTGRTEAFF. DNA for the CDR3: TGTGCCAGCAGCCCTGTGACAGGGCGGACTGAAGCTTTCTTT.